This T cell receptor beta chain originates from a study of beta chain features in type 1 diabetes. General observations from the study: The naive, central memory and Treg TCRB repertoires of patients appeared to be more similar to one another than those of healthy donors.

The CDR3 is 17 residues long. CDR1 and CDR2 from the germline V gene are SGHDT and YYEEEE. Trimming cost V 3 bases and J 1 base, with 18 bases left between them. As regards this clone: Its target is unknown.

The collection from each donor was one heparinised blood draw averaging around 0.11 L. Stem cell-like memory, regulatory, central memory and naive CD4+ cells were sorted via CD45RO/CCR7/CD25/CD127/CD95/CD27. cDNA synthesis used the whole RNA isolate, giving expressed TCRB sequences. The repertoire was sequenced with immunoSEQ multiplex PCR; TCRdb's copy has only in-frame clones and lacks some. The sample contains 350,000 to 450,000 clones, roughly 13% of which appear only once. J is TRBJ2-3 and V is TRBV5-6, with D tentatively TRBD2 (5 bases). This receptor was identified in a man aged 30-40 years in good health. What was sequenced was naive CD4+ T cells from blood. The CDR3 reads CASSSRRQRHRTDTQYF. The CDR3 DNA reads as TGTGCCAGCAGCTCCCGTCGCCAGCGGCACCGCACAGATACGCAGTATTTT.